The T cell receptor (beta chain) described here comes from a study of blood T cell repertoires in COVID-19. At the level of the study: The origin of the acute and convalescent COVID-19 samples was the United States, Italy and Spain. Sources were T cells, B-cell-depleted T cells, or PBMCs; the material itself was cDNA or gDNA.

Under the authors' procedure: How many nucleated cells were present was estimated from reference gene primer amplification. The repertoire was sequenced with immunoSEQ multiplex PCR; TCRdb's copy has only in-frame clones and lacks some. That table supplies the V and J calls and clone size; D and trimming were determined from the DNA. The data hold approximately 300,000 clones, with approximately 92% observed a single time. This clone has only one observation. Trimming stripped 4 bases from V and 0 bases from J, with 14 bases between. This CDR3 spans 16 amino acids. Germline lookup yields CDR1 SGDLS and CDR2 YYNGEE.

Input material: peripheral blood. The receptor was isolated from a woman aged 25-40 years with COVID-19, enrolled during active disease. The chain couples TRBV9 to TRBJ2-1; D not certain. In DNA, the CDR3 is TGTGCCAGCAGCTCTGGAAGCGCAAGCTCCTACAATGAGCAGTTCTTC. The encoded protein is CASSSGSASSYNEQFF. Filled out from reference TRBV9 and TRBJ2-1, the complete variable domain reads DSGVTQTPKHLITATGQRVTLRCSPRSGDLSVYWYQQSLDQGLQFLIQYYNGEERAKGNILERFSAQQFPDLHSELNLSSLELGDSALYFCASSSGSASSYNEQFFGPGTRLTVL.